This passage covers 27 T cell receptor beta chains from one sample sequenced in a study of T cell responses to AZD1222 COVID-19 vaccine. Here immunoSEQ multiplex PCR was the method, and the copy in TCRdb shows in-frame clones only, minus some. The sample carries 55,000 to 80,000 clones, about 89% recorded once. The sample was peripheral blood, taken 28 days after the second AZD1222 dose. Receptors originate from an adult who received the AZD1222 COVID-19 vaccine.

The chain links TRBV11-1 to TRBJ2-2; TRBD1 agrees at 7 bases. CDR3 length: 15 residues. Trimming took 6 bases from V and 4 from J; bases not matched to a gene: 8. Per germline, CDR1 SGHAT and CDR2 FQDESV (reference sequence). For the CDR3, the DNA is TGTGCCAGCAGACCAACAGGGGATAGCACCGGGGAGCTGTTTTTT. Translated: CASRPTGDSTGELFF.

CDR3 loop: CASSPPVGNEQFF. The CDR3 DNA reads TGTGCCAGCAGCCCCCCCGTCGGCAATGAGCAGTTCTTC. This sequence joins TRBV3-1 (or the pseudogene TRBV3-2) and TRBJ2-1, with D unresolved. V was clipped by 4 bases and J by 6 bases, with 10 bases between them. The germline gives CDR1 LGHDT, CDR2 YNNKEL (reference sequence). The CDR3 has 13 amino acids.

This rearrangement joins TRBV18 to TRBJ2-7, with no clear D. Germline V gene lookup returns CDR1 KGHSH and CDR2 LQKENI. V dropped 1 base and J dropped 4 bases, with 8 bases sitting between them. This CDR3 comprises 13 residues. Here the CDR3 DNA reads TGTGCCAGCTCACCACGCGACGGATACGAGCAGTACTTC. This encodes CASSPRDGYEQYF.

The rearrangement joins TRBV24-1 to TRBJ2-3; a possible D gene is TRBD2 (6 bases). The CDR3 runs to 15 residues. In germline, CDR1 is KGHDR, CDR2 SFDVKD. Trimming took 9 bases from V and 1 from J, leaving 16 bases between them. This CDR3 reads CATSLGGEGTDTQYF. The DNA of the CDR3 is TGTGCCACCTCTCTGGGGGGAGAAGGCACAGATACGCAGTATTTT.

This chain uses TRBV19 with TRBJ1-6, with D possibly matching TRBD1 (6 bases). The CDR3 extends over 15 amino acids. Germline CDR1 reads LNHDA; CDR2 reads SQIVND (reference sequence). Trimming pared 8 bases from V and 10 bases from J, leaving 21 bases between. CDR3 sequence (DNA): TGTGCCAGTCTCCGGGGACAACCGGGTGGCTCACCCCTCCACTTT. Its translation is CASLRGQPGGSPLHF.

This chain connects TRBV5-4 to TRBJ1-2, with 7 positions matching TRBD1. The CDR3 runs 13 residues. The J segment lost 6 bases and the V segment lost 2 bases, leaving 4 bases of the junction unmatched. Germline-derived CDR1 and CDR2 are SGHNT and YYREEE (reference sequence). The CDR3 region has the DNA TGTGCCAGCAGCTTATCCAGGGGGAATGGCTACACCTTC. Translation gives CASSLSRGNGYTF.

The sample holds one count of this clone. CDR3 protein: CASTLDGTGELFF. CDR3 nucleotides: TGTGCCAGTACGCTAGATGGAACCGGGGAGCTGTTTTTT. This sequence joins TRBV2 and TRBJ2-2; the D is unclear. V lost 9 bases and J lost 5, with 13 bases in between. The CDR3 covers 13 residues. CDR1 and CDR2 (germline): SNHLY, FYNNEI.

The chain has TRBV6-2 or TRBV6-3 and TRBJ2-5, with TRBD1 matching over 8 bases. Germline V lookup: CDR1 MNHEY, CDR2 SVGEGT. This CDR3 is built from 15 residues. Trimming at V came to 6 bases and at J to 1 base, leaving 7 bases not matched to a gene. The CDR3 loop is CASSPGQVTQETQYF. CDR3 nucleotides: TGTGCCAGCAGCCCGGGACAGGTGACCCAAGAGACCCAGTACTTC.

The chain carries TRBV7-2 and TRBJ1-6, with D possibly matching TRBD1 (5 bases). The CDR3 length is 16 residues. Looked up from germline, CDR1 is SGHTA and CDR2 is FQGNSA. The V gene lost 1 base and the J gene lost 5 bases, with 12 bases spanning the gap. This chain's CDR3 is CASSLDGAGNNSPLHF. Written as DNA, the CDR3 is TGTGCCAGCAGCTTAGACGGGGCAGGGAATAATTCACCCCTCCACTTT.

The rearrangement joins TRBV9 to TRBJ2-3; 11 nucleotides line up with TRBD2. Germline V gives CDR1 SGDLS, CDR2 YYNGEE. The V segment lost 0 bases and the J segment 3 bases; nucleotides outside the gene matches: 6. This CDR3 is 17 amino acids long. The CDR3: CASSVVAGGPRTDTQYF. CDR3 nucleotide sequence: TGTGCCAGCAGCGTAGTAGCGGGAGGGCCGCGGACAGATACGCAGTATTTT.

This chain's CDR3 is CASSQEGGAGEKLFF. As DNA, the CDR3 is TGTGCCAGCAGCCAAGAAGGAGGGGCGGGTGAAAAACTGTTTTTT. J is TRBJ1-4 and V is TRBV14; TRBD1 might be the D (5 bases). Germline V gene lookup returns CDR1 SGHDN and CDR2 FVKESK. CDR3 size: 15 residues. Between the trimmed V and J ends, which lost 0 bases and 7 bases, there was a span of 12 bases.

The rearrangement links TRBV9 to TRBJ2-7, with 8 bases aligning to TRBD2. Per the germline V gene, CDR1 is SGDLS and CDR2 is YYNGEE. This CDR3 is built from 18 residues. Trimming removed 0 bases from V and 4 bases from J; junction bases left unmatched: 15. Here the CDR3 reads CASSVGSSGNGKGYEQYF. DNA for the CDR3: TGTGCCAGCAGCGTAGGAAGTAGCGGGAACGGGAAAGGGTACGAGCAGTACTTC.

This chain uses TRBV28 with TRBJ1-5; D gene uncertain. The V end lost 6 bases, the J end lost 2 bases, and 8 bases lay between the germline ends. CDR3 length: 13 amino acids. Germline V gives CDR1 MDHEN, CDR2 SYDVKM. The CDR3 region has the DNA TGTGCCAGCAGAGATCCGGGCAATCAGCCCCAGCATTTT. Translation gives CASRDPGNQPQHF.

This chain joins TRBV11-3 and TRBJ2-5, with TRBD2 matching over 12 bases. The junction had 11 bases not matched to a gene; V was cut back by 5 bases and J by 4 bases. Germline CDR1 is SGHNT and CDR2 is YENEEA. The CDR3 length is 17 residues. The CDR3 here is CASSGRAGLAGRETQYF. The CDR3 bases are TGTGCCAGCAGCGGGAGGGCAGGACTAGCGGGAAGAGAGACCCAGTACTTC. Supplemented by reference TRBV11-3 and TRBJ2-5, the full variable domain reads EAGVVQSPRYKIIEKKQPVAFWCNPISGHNTLYWYLQNLGQGPELLIRYENEEAVDDSQLPKDRFSAERLKGVDSTLKIQPAELGDSAVYLCASSGRAGLAGRETQYFGPGTRLLVL.

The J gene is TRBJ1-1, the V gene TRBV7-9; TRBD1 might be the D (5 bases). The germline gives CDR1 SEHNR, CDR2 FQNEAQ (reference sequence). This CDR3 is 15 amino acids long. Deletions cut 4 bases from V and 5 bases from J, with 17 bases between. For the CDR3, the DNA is TGTGCCAGCAGCTATGGGACTGATTTATGGACTGAAGCTTTCTTT. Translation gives CASSYGTDLWTEAFF. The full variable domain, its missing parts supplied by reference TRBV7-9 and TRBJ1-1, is DTGVSQNPRHKITKRGQNVTFRCDPISEHNRLYWYRQTLGQGPEFLTYFQNEAQLEKSRLLSDRFSAERPKGSFSTLEIQRTEQGDSAMYLCASSYGTDLWTEAFFGQGTRLTVV.

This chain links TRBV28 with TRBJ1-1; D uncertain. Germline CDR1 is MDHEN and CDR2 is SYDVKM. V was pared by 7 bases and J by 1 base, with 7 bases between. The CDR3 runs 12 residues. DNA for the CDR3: TGTGCCAGCACCCACAAGAACACTGAAGCTTTCTTT. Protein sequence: CASTHKNTEAFF.

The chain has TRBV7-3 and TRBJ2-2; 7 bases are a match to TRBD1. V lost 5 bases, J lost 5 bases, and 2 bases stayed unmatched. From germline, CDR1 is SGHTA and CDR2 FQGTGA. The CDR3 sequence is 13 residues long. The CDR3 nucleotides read TGTGCCAGCAGCCCACAGGGGACCGGGGAGCTGTTTTTT. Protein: CASSPQGTGELFF.

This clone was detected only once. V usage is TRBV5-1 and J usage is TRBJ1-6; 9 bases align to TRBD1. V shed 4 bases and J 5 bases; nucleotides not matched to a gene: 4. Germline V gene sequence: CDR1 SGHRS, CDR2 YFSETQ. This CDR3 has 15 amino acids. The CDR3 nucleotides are TGCGCCAGCAGCCCCCGGACAGGGGATAATTCACCCCTCCACTTT. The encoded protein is CASSPRTGDNSPLHF.

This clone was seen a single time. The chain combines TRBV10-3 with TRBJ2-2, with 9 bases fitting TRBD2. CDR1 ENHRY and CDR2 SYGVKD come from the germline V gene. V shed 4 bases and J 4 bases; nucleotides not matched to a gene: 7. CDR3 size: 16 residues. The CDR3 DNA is TGTGCCATCAGTGGTCGGCTAGCGGGGACCACCGGGGAGCTGTTTTTT. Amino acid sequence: CAISGRLAGTTGELFF.

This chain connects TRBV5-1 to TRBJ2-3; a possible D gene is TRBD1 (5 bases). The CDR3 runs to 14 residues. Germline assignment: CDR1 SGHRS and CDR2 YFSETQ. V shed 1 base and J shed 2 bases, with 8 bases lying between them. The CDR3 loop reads CASSLRGSTDTQYF. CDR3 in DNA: TGCGCCAGCAGCTTGAGGGGTTCCACAGATACGCAGTATTTT.

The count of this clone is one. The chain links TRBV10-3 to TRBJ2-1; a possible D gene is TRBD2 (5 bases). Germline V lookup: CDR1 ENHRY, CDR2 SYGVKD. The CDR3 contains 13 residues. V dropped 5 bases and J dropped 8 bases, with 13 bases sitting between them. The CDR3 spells CAISKTEDDEQFF. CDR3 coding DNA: TGTGCCATCAGTAAAACGGAGGACGATGAGCAGTTCTTC.

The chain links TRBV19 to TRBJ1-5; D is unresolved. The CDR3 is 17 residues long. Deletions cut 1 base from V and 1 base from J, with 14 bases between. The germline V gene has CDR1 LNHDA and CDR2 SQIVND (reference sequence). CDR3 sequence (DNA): TGTGCCAGTAGTATAGTGAAAGCTAGTTTCAGCAATCAGCCCCAGCATTTT. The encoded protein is CASSIVKASFSNQPQHF. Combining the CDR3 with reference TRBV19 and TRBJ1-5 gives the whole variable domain DGGITQSPKYLFRKEGQNVTLSCEQNLNHDAMYWYRQDPGQGLRLIYYSQIVNDFQKGDIAEGYSVSREKKESFPLTVTSAQKNPTAFYLCASSIVKASFSNQPQHFGDGTRLSIL.

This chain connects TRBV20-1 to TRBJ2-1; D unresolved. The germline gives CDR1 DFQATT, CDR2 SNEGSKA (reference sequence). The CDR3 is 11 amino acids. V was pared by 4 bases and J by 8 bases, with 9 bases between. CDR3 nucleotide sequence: TGCAGTGCTAAGAATTTCGATGAGCAGTTCTTC. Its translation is CSAKNFDEQFF.

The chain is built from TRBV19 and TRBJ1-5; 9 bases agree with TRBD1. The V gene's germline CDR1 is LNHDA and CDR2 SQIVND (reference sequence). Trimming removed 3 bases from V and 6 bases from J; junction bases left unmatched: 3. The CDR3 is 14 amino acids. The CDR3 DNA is TGTGCCAGTAGTATGGGACAGGGCGGTCAGCCCCAGCATTTT. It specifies CASSMGQGGQPQHF.

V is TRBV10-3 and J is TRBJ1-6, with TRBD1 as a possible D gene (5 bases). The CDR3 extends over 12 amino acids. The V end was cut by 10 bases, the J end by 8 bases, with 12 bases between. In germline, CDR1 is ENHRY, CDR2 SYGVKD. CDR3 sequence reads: CATRPRDSPLHF. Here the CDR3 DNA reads TGTGCCACTCGGCCCAGGGATTCACCCCTCCACTTT.

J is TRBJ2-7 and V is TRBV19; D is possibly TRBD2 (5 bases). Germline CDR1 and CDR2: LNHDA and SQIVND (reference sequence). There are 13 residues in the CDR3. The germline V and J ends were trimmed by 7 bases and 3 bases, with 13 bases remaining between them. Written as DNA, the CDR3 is TGTGCCAGTACCCCGGGGAGAGGCTACGAGCAGTACTTC. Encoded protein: CASTPGRGYEQYF.

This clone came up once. The CDR3 region has the DNA TGTGCCAGCAGCTTAGAGGGGACGTGGGAGACCCAGTACTTC. Translating it yields CASSLEGTWETQYF. This sequence joins TRBV11-3 and TRBJ2-5, with D perhaps being TRBD1 or TRBD2 (5 bases each). Trimming cost V 0 bases and J 5 bases, with 10 bases left between them. The CDR3 extends over 14 amino acids. The germline CDR1 and CDR2 sequences are SGHNT and YENEEA.